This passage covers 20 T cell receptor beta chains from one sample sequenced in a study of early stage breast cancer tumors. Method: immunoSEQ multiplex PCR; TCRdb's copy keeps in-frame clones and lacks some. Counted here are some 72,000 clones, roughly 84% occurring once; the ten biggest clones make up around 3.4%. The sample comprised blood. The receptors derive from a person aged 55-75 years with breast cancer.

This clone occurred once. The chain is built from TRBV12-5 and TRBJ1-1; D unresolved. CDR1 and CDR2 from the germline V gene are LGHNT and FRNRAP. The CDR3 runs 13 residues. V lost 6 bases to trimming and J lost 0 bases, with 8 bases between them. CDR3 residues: CASGIHVNTEAFF. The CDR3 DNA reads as TGTGCTAGTGGCATACACGTGAACACTGAAGCTTTCTTT.

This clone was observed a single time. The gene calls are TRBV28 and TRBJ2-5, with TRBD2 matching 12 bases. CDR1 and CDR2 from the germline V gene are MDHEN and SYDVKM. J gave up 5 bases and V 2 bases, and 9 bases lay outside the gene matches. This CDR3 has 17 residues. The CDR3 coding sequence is TGTGCCAGCAGTTTAGTCGGACTAGCGGGACTTTCGGAGACCCAGTACTTC. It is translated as CASSLVGLAGLSETQYF.

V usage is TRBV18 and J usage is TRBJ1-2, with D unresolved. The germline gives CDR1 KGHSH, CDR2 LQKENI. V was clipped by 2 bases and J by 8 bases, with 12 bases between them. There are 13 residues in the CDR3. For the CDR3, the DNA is TGTGCCAGCTCACCAGAAAGGGCCGGAGGCTACACCTTC. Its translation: CASSPERAGGYTF.

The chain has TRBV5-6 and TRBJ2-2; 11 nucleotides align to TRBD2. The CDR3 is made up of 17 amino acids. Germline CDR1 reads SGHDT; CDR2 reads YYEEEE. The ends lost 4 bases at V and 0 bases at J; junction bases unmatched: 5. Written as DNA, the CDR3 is TGTGCCAGCAGCCCAGGGACTAGCGGAGCGAACACCGGGGAGCTGTTTTTT. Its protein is CASSPGTSGANTGELFF.

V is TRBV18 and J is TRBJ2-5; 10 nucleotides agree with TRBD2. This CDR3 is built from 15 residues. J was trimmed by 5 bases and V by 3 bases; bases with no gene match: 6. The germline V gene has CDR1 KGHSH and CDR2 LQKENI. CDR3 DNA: TGTGCCAGCTCACCCCTAGCGGGAGCCGGTGAGACCCAGTACTTC. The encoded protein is CASSPLAGAGETQYF.

The CDR3, as DNA: TGTGCCAGCAGCGTTGGGACAGGGACTTCCTACGAGCAGTACTTC. This translates into CASSVGTGTSYEQYF. The J gene is TRBJ2-7, the V gene TRBV11-2; 9 bases map to TRBD1. With 5 bases clipped from V and 1 base from J, the junction kept 6 bases outside the gene matches. CDR3 length: 15 amino acids. CDR1 is SGHAT, CDR2 FQNNGV, per germline.

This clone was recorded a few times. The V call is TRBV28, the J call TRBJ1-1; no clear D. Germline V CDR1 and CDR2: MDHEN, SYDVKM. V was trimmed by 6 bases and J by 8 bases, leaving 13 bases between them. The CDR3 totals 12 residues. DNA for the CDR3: TGTGCCAGCAGGGGTACGGTCATAGAAGCTTTCTTT. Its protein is CASRGTVIEAFF.

The CDR3 DNA reads TGTGCCAGCAATAACAGGGGACAAAGCACAGATACGCAGTATTTT. Translating gives CASNNRGQSTDTQYF. V usage is TRBV2 and J usage is TRBJ2-3; TRBD1 matches 7 bases. Germline CDR1 SNHLY, CDR2 FYNNEI. V lost 7 bases to trimming and J lost 0 bases; unmatched junction nucleotides: 7. This CDR3 region has 15 residues.

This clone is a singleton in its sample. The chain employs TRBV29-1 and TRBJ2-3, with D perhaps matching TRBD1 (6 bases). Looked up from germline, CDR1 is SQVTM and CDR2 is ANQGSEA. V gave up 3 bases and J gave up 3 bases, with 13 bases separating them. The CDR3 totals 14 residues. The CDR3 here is CSVEGQGHTDTQYF. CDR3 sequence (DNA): TGCAGCGTTGAGGGGCAGGGACATACAGATACGCAGTATTTT.

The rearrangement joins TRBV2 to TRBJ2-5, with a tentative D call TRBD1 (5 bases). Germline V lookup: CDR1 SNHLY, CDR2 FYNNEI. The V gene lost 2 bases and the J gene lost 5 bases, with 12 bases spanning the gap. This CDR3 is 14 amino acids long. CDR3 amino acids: CASSEWQGVETQYF. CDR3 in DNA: TGTGCCAGCAGTGAATGGCAGGGCGTGGAGACCCAGTACTTC.

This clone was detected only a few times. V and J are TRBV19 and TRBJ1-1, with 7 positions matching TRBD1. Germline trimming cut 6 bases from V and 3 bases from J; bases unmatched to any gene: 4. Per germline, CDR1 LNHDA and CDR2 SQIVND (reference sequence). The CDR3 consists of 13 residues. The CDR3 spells CASRTDRDTEAFF. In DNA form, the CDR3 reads TGTGCCAGTAGGACTGACAGGGACACTGAAGCTTTCTTT.

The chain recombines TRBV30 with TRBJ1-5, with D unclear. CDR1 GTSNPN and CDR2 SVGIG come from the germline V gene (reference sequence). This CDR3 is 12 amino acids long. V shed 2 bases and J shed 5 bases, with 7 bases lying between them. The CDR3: CAWSPSDQPQHF. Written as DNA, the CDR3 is TGTGCCTGGAGTCCGTCCGATCAGCCCCAGCATTTT.

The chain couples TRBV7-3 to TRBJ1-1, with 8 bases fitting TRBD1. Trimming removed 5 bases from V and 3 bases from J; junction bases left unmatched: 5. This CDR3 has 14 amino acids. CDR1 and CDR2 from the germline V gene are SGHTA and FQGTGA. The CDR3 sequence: CASSPRTGHTEAFF. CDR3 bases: TGTGCCAGCAGCCCGAGGACAGGGCACACTGAAGCTTTCTTT.

CDR3 bases: TGTGCCAGCAGTTTACGGAGACTAGCCAAAAACATTCAGTACTTC. Protein: CASSLRRLAKNIQYF. This rearrangement joins TRBV27 to TRBJ2-4; D uncertain. V was cut by 2 bases and J by 0 bases, with 8 bases left in between. Germline values: CDR1 MNHEY, CDR2 SMNVEV (reference sequence). This CDR3 has 15 residues.

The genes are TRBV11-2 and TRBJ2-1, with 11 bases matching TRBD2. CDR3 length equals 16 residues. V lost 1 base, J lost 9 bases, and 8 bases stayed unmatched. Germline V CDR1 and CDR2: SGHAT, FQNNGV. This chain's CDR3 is CASSLGPTSGSGEQFF. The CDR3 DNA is TGTGCCAGCAGCTTAGGCCCCACTAGCGGGAGCGGTGAGCAGTTCTTC.

The CDR3 loop is CASSSRQTSEEKLFF. The CDR3 nucleotides read TGTGCCAGCAGCTCCCGACAGACTAGCGAAGAAAAACTGTTTTTT. The rearrangement uses TRBV7-9 and TRBJ1-4, with D possibly TRBD1 on 5 matching bases. This CDR3 spans 15 amino acids. Germline V lookup: CDR1 SEHNR, CDR2 FQNEAQ (reference sequence). Deletions cut 4 bases from V and 8 bases from J, with 17 bases between.

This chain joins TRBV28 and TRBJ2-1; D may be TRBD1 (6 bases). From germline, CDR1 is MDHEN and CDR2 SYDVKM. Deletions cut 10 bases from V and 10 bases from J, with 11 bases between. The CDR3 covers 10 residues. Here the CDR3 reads CAKDGTEQFF. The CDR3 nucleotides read TGTGCCAAGGATGGGACAGAGCAGTTCTTC.

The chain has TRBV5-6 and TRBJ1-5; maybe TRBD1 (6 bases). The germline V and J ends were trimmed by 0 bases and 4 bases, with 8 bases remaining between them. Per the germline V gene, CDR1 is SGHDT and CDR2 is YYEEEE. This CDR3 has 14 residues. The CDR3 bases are TGTGCCAGCAGCTTGGTAGGGGGGAATCAGCCCCAGCATTTT. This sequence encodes CASSLVGGNQPQHF.

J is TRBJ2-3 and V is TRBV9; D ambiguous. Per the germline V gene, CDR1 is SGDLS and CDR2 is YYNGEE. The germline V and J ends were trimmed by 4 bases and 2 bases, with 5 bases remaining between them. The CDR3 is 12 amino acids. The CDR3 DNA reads TGTGCCAGCAGCTTTTCCACAGATACGCAGTATTTT. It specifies CASSFSTDTQYF. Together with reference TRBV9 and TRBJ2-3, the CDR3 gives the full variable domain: DSGVTQTPKHLITATGQRVTLRCSPRSGDLSVYWYQQSLDQGLQFLIQYYNGEERAKGNILERFSAQQFPDLHSELNLSSLELGDSALYFCASSFSTDTQYFGPGTRLTVL.

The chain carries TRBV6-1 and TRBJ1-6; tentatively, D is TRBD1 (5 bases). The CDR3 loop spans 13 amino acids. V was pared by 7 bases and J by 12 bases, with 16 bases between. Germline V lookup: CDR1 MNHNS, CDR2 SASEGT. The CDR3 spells CASTRDGIQPLHF. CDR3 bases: TGTGCCAGCACCCGGGACGGAATTCAACCCCTCCACTTT.